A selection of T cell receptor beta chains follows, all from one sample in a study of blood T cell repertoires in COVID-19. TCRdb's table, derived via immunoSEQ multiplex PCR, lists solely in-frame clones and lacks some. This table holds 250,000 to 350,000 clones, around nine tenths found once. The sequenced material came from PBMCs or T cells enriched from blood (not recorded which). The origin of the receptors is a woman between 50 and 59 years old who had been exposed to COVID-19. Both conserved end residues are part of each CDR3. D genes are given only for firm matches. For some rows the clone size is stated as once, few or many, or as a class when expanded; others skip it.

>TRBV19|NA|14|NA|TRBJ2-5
TGTGCCACCTCGTGGGCCCGGAACCAAGAGACCCAGTACTTC
CATSWARNQETQYF
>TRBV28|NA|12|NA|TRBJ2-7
TGTGCCAGCAGTTTATCCAGCTACGAGCAGTACTTC
CASSLSSYEQYF
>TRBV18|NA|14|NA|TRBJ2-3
TGTGCCAGCTCACCGGGACTTAGCACAGATACGCAGTATTTT
CASSPGLSTDTQYF
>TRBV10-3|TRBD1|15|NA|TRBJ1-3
TGTGCCATCAGGGCAACAGGGACAGCTGGAAACACCATATATTTT
CAIRATGTAGNTIYF
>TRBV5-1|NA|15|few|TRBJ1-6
TGCGCCAGCAGCTTGATGGGGACACGGGGTACGGCCCTCCACTTT
CASSLMGTRGTALHF
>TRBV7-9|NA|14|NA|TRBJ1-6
TGTGCCAGCAGCTTCCACGGGGATAATTCACCCCTCCACTTT
CASSFHGDNSPLHF
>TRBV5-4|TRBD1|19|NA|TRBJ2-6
TGTGCCAGCAGCTTGGCCTGGGGGACAGGGAGCTCTGGGGCCAACGTCCTGACTTTC
CASSLAWGTGSSGANVLTF
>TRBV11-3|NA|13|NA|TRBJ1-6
TGTGCCAGCAGCTTAGATCATGATTCACCCCTCCACTTT
CASSLDHDSPLHF
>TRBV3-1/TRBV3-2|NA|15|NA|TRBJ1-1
TGTGCCAGCAGCCAAATTCAGGGTAGCCGCACTGAAGCTTTCTTT
CASSQIQGSRTEAFF
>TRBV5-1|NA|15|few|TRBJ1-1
TGCGCCAGCAGCGCTGGTGGCAGGGAGGACACTGAAGCTTTCTTT
CASSAGGREDTEAFF
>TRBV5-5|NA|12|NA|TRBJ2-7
TGTGCCAGCAGCTTGGTCCAGTACGAGCAGTACTTC
CASSLVQYEQYF
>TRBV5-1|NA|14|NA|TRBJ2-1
TGCGCCAGCCGCTCGGGGTCAGGGGAGCGTGAGCAGTTCTTC
CASRSGSGEREQFF
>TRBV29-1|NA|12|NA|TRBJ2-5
TGCAGCGTCGTTGGGGGCCTGGAGACCCAGTACTTC
CSVVGGLETQYF
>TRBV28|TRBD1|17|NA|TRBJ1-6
TGTGCCAGCGCCCCCATGCAGGGGGCTAACTATAATTCACCCCTCCACTTT
CASAPMQGANYNSPLHF
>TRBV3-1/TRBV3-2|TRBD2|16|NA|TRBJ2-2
TGTGCCAGCAGCCTCGCGGGGGGGCCTGACACCGGGGAGCTGTTTTTT
CASSLAGGPDTGELFF
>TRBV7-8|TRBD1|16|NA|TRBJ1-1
TGTGCCAGCAGCTTTAACTCGGGACAGATGAACACTGAAGCTTTCTTT
CASSFNSGQMNTEAFF
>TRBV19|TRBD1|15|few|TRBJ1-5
TGTGCCAGTAGTATCTTAGGGGGCTTCGGTCAGCCCCAGCATTTT
CASSILGGFGQPQHF
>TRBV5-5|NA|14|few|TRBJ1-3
TGTGCCAGCAGCCTAGGGACATCTGGAAACACCATATATTTT
CASSLGTSGNTIYF
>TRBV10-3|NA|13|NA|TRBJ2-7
TGTGCCATCAGCAAAGAGAAGACCTACGAGCAGTACTTC
CAISKEKTYEQYF
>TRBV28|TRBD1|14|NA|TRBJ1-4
TGTGCCAGCTTTTCAGGGGGAACTAATGAAAAACTGTTTTTT
CASFSGGTNEKLFF
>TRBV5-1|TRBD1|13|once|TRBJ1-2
TGCGCCAGCAGCTTGCAGGGACAGGGTTCCTACACCTTC
CASSLQGQGSYTF
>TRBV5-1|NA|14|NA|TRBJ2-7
TGCGCCAGCAGCTTGGGGGCAGGGACCTACGAGCAGTACTTC
CASSLGAGTYEQYF
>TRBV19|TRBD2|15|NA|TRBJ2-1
TGTGCCAGTAGTATCCGGAGGACTAGCGACAGTGAGCAGTTCTTC
CASSIRRTSDSEQFF
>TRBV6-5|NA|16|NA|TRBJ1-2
TGTGCCAGCAGTTACTCCACAGGGCGAGGTGTTGGAGGCTACACCTTC
CASSYSTGRGVGGYTF
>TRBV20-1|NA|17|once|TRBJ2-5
TGCAGTGCTAGTGGTCCTACCGGGACTCACCAACAAGAGACCCAGTACTTC
CSASGPTGTHQQETQYF
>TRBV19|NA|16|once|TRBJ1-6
TGTGCCAGTAGCCCAGGGCACCGCTCCTATAATTCACCCCTCCACTTT
CASSPGHRSYNSPLHF
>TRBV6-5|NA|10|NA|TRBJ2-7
TGTGCCAGCAGTCACTACGAGCAGTACTTC
CASSHYEQYF
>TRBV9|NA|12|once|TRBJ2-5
TGTGCCAGCAGCGTAGGCGGGGAGACCCAGTACTTC
CASSVGGETQYF
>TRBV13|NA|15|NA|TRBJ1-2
TGTGCCAGCAGCCCGAGGGGGGGGGCTGCGGATGGCTACACCTTC
CASSPRGGAADGYTF
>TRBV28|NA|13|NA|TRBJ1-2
TGTGCCAGCAGGGAGGGACCCGCGGGGGGCTACACCTTC
CASREGPAGGYTF
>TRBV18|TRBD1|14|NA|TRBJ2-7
TGTGCCAGCTCAGAGGGACAGGGGGCACTCGAGCAGTACTTC
CASSEGQGALEQYF
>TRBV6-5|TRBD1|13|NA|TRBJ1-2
TGTGCCAGCAGAACCGGGACAGGGGGCGGCTACACCTTC
CASRTGTGGGYTF
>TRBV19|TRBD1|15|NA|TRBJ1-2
TGTGCCAGTAGTGTAGGGACAGGGGGCAACTATGGCTACACCTTC
CASSVGTGGNYGYTF
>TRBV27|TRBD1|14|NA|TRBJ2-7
TGTGCCAGCAAAACAGGGACAGCCGGCTTTGCGCAGTACTTC
CASKTGTAGFAQYF
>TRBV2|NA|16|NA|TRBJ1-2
TGTGCCAGCAGCTCCTTAGGCGGAGGGTCAATCGGTGGCTACACCTTC
CASSSLGGGSIGGYTF
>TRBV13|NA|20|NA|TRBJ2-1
TGTGCCAGCGCAAGGAGGGCAGGGATGACTAGGATTGAGGACTACAATGAGCAGTTCTTC
CASARRAGMTRIEDYNEQFF
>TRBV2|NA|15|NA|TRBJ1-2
TGTGCCAGCAGTGAAGCGCAACAGGGTGATTATGGCTACACCTTC
CASSEAQQGDYGYTF
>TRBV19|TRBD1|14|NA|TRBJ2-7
TGTGCCAGTACTCCTGGGACAGGGGCCTACGAGCAGTACTTC
CASTPGTGAYEQYF
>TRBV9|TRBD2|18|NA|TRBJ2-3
TGTGCCAGCAGCTCCTCTAGCGGGGGCGCCGGGAGGGCAGATACGCAGTATTTT
CASSSSSGGAGRADTQYF
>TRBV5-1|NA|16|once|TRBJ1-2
TGCGCCAGCAGCTTGGTTGGGGGCCAGGAGGTCTATGGCTACACCTTC
CASSLVGGQEVYGYTF
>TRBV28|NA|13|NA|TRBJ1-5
TGTGCCAGCAGACAGGGTAGCAATCAGCCCCAGCATTTT
CASRQGSNQPQHF
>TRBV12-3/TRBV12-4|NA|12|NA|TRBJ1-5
TGTGCCAGCAGTTTATATCCCCAGCCCCAGCATTTT
CASSLYPQPQHF
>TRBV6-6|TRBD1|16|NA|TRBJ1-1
TGTGCCAGCAGTCGAGGGCCGGGGACAGCGAACACTGAAGCTTTCTTT
CASSRGPGTANTEAFF
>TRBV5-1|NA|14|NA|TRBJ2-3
TGCGCCAGCAGCTTGGACCCCTATCAGGGAACGCAGTATTTT
CASSLDPYQGTQYF
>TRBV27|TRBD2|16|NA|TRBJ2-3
TGTGCCAGCAGTCAATTAGCGGGGGCGGGCACAGATACGCAGTATTTT
CASSQLAGAGTDTQYF
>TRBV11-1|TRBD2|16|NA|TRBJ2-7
TGTGCCAGCAGCTCTAAGGCGCGGGGGGGTGCCTACGAGCAGTACTTC
CASSSKARGGAYEQYF
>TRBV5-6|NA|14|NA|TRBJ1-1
TGTGCCAGCAGCTTACAGGGTCCTTTCACTGAAGCTTTCTTT
CASSLQGPFTEAFF
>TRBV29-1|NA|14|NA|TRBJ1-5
TGCAGCGTTGAGTTAGGGGAAATGGGCCAGCCCCAGCATTTT
CSVELGEMGQPQHF